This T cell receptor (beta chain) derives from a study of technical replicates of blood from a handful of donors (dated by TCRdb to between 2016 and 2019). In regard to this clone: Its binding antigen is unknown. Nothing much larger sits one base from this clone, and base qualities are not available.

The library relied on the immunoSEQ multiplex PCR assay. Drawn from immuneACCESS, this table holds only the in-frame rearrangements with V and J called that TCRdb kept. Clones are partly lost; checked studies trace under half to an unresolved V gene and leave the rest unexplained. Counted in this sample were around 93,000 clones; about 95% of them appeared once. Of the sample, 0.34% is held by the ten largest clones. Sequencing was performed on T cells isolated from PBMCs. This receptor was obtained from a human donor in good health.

The CDR3 reads CANARGGAGETQYF. The nucleotides are TGTGCCAACGCTAGAGGGGGGGCCGGTGAGACCCAGTACTTC. Recombination joined TRBV7-2 with TRBJ2-5; a tentative D call is TRBD2 (7 bases match). CDR3 length: 14 amino acids, cysteine to phenylalanine. The DNA shown is the 42-base CDR3, in frame from base 1. Trimming at the junction amounts to 10 bases on V and 5 bases on J, and the germline ends lie 20 bases apart. Based on the germline V gene, the CDR1 and CDR2 sequences are SGHTA and FQGNSA.